The present T cell receptor beta chain was sequenced within a study of response to subunit inactivated influenza vaccine. Germline CDR1 and CDR2: SGHVS and FNYEAQ. CDR3 length: 13 amino acids. The V gene lost 5 bases and the J gene lost 5 bases, with 9 bases spanning the gap. TCRdb recomputed calls from the RT-PCR reads with MiXCR, one row per CDR3 protein. This table has roughly 500,000 distinct CDR3 sequences, around 25% appearing once. The same sample was also studied in work on T cells expressing NK-cell markers. This second report adds: In generating TCR beta cDNA, 5'RACE template switching with UMIs was used.

This TCR was sampled from a man between 50 and 59 years old who received an inactivated influenza vaccine. The chain couples TRBV7-6 to TRBJ1-4; possibly TRBD1 for D (5 bases). Sample: CD4+ T cells sorted from PBMCs, taken roughly 13 days after vaccination. The CDR3 DNA is TGTGCCAGCAGCCGAAGACAGAATGAAAAACTGTTTTTT. Protein product: CASSRRQNEKLFF.